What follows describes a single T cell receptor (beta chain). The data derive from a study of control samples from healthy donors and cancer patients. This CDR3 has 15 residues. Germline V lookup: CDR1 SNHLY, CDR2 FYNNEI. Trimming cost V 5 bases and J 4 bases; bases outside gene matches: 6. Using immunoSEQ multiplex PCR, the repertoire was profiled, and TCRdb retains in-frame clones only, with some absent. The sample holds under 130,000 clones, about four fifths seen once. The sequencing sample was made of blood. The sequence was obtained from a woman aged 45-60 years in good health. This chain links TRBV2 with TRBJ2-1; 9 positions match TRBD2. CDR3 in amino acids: CASSLTSGVYNEQFF. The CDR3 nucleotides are TGTGCCAGCAGTCTGACTAGCGGCGTATACAATGAGCAGTTCTTC.